These 22 T cell receptor beta chains share one sample of origin, sequenced in a study of shared clonotypes between healthy human individuals (dated by TCRdb to the early 2020s). Library method: the immunoSEQ multiplex PCR assay. TCRdb took over this immuneACCESS table, retaining in-frame rearrangements with V and J assigned. Such tables are incomplete; in checked studies, under half of the missing clones stem from an unresolved V gene, and the remainder is unexplained. For this sample there are about 560,000 clones; around three quarters appear just once. The ten largest clones take up about 12% of the sample. The sequenced sample was PBMCs. The receptors were sampled from a woman in her forties in good health. Some clones in this sample may be carry-over from other donors' samples.

CDR3: CASRPTGLGRRDEQFF. The CDR3 DNA is TGCGCCAGCAGACCTACAGGGTTAGGACGGAGGGATGAGCAGTTCTTC. The chain uses TRBV10-2 and TRBJ2-1; D tentatively reads TRBD1 or TRBD2 (6 bases each). Trimming left V 6 bases short and J 8 bases short, with 23 bases between. This CDR3 has 16 residues. Germline assignment: CDR1 WSHSY and CDR2 SAAADI.

This clone was seen just once. The V gene is TRBV29-1, the J gene TRBJ1-5; D uncertain. This CDR3 has 12 residues. The V end lost 7 bases, the J end lost 4 bases, and 11 bases lay between the germline ends. Per the germline V gene, CDR1 is SQVTM and CDR2 is ANQGSEA. The CDR3 region is CSAWSVNQPQHF. The CDR3 nucleotides are TGCAGCGCGTGGTCTGTGAATCAGCCCCAGCATTTT.

Of note for this clone: The same CDR3 also results from other DNA sequences found in this sample. The chain combines TRBV5-1 with TRBJ2-1; 7 bases are a match to TRBD2. CDR1 and CDR2 (germline): SGHRS, YFSETQ. CDR3 length: 16 residues. V lost 0 bases, J lost 1 base, and 4 bases stayed unmatched. The CDR3 DNA reads TGCGCCAGCAGCTTGGACGGGGGGTCTTCCTACAATGAGCAGTTCTTC. This translates into CASSLDGGSSYNEQFF.

The chain uses TRBV7-8 and TRBJ1-5; D is unresolved. Germline V gene lookup returns CDR1 SGHVS and CDR2 FQNEAQ. V was cut by 1 base and J by 4 bases, with 8 bases left in between. The length of the CDR3 is 14 residues. The CDR3 loop reads CASSLESRNQPQHF. CDR3 DNA: TGTGCCAGCAGCTTAGAGTCGCGTAATCAGCCCCAGCATTTT.

The chain combines TRBV5-8 with TRBJ1-2; possibly TRBD1 for D (6 bases). The CDR3 totals 16 residues. Germline V gives CDR1 SGHTS, CDR2 YDEGEE. Trimming removed 2 bases from V and 8 bases from J, with 22 bases in between. CDR3 protein: CASSFSGQSRKGGYTF. In DNA, the CDR3 is TGTGCCAGCAGCTTTTCTGGACAGAGCCGAAAGGGAGGCTACACCTTC.

This sequence joins TRBV5-1 and TRBJ2-7; 7 bases fit TRBD1. Germline CDR1 reads SGHRS; CDR2 reads YFSETQ. The CDR3 contains 14 residues. V lost 2 bases to trimming and J lost 7 bases; unmatched junction nucleotides: 9. This chain's CDR3 is CASSLQGYEREQYF. DNA of the CDR3: TGCGCCAGCAGCTTACAGGGGTATGAACGGGAGCAGTACTTC.

This chain links TRBV15 with TRBJ2-2; D is possibly TRBD1 (6 bases). The ends were cut back, 5 bases at V and 0 bases at J, with 16 bases in the middle. In germline, CDR1 is LNHNV, CDR2 YYDKDF (reference sequence). The CDR3 runs 17 residues. The DNA of the CDR3 is TGTGCCACCAGCCCATTACGGGACACAGCGAACACCGGGGAGCTGTTTTTT. Encoded protein: CATSPLRDTANTGELFF.

Only a few counts were recorded for this clone. The rearrangement joins TRBV7-9 to TRBJ1-1; the D is unclear. V was trimmed by 5 bases and J by 1 base, leaving 11 bases between them. The CDR3 contains 14 residues. Germline CDR1 reads SEHNR; CDR2 reads FQNEAQ (reference sequence). CDR3 DNA: TGTGCCAGCAGCGAACTATCCACGAACACTGAAGCTTTCTTT. Encoded protein: CASSELSTNTEAFF.

This sequence joins TRBV4-2 and TRBJ2-6; 7 bases are shared with TRBD1. Germline CDR1 is LGHNA and CDR2 is YNFKEQ. The CDR3 loop spans 16 amino acids. V gave up 1 base and J gave up 4 bases; unmatched junction bases: 4. The DNA for the CDR3 is TGTGCCAGCAGCCAAGCAACAGGGGTGGGGGCCAACGTCCTGACTTTC. Translation: CASSQATGVGANVLTF.

CDR3 region: CATAVGPSSYEQYF. The CDR3 DNA sequence: TGTGCCACCGCAGTAGGGCCCAGCTCCTACGAGCAGTACTTC. The chain uses TRBV25-1 and TRBJ2-7; no clear D. From germline, CDR1 is MGHDK and CDR2 SYGVNS. The CDR3 runs 14 residues. Trimming shortened V by 10 bases and J by 0 bases, and 16 bases separated the two germline ends.

The chain carries TRBV29-1 and TRBJ1-1; tentative D call: TRBD1 (5 bases). Germline-derived CDR1 and CDR2 are SQVTM and ANQGSEA. This CDR3 is built from 12 residues. Trimming took off 8 bases at V and 1 base at J, with 11 bases between the two ends. DNA of the CDR3: TGCAGCACGGGGCACCGGAACACTGAAGCTTTCTTT. It codes for CSTGHRNTEAFF.

The J gene is TRBJ2-1, the V gene TRBV4-2, with TRBD2 matching over 11 bases. The ends lost 5 bases at V and 6 bases at J; junction bases unmatched: 6. The CDR3 consists of 15 residues. Germline V gene data show CDR1 as LGHNA and CDR2 as YNFKEQ. The CDR3, as DNA: TGTGCCAGCAGCTCTTTAGCGGGAGGGTTCAATGAGCAGTTCTTC. Residues: CASSSLAGGFNEQFF.

This chain uses TRBV11-2 with TRBJ1-2; D gene unclear. Trimming shortened V by 0 bases and J by 2 bases, and 4 bases separated the two germline ends. Germline CDR1 SGHAT, CDR2 FQNNGV. This CDR3 comprises 13 residues. In DNA form, the CDR3 reads TGTGCCAGCAGCTTAGATCCGAACTATGGCTACACCTTC. Amino acids: CASSLDPNYGYTF.

The genes are TRBV5-1 and TRBJ1-2; D perhaps matches TRBD1 (5 bases). Germline V gene lookup returns CDR1 SGHRS and CDR2 YFSETQ. This CDR3 region has 13 residues. The V end lost 0 bases, the J end lost 3 bases, and 6 bases lay between the germline ends. The CDR3 loop reads CASSLAGDYGYTF. CDR3 sequence (DNA): TGCGCCAGCAGCTTGGCGGGGGACTATGGCTACACCTTC.

The V and J genes are TRBV6-6 and TRBJ2-1; unclear D gene. This CDR3 is built from 13 residues. Germline CDR1 reads MNHNY; CDR2 reads SVGAGI (reference sequence). The V gene lost 9 bases and the J gene lost 6 bases, with 15 bases spanning the gap. The CDR3 sequence: CASIGPTPNEQFF. In DNA, the CDR3 is TGTGCCAGTATCGGCCCAACGCCCAATGAGCAGTTCTTC.

The chain has TRBV27 and TRBJ2-3; D might be TRBD2 (5 bases). This CDR3 comprises 13 residues. Germline CDR1 is MNHEY and CDR2 is SMNVEV (reference sequence). Trimming cost V 5 bases and J 6 bases, with 12 bases left between them. The CDR3 spells CASSPKRVDTQYF. CDR3 DNA sequence: TGTGCCAGCAGTCCCAAGAGGGTGGATACGCAGTATTTT.

The J gene is TRBJ1-1, the V gene TRBV27; tentative D call: TRBD1 (5 bases). Looked up from germline, CDR1 is MNHEY and CDR2 is SMNVEV (reference sequence). The CDR3 covers 16 residues. Trimming pared 5 bases from V and 0 bases from J, leaving 16 bases between. CDR3 region: CASSKGPTTVNTEAFF. The CDR3 bases are TGTGCCAGCAGTAAGGGGCCGACAACGGTGAACACTGAAGCTTTCTTT.

The chain uses TRBV2 and TRBJ1-3; D gene uncertain. The V end lost 11 bases, the J end lost 0 bases, and 14 bases lay between the germline ends. Germline loops: CDR1 SNHLY, CDR2 FYNNEI. The CDR3 runs 14 residues. The CDR3 region is CACRGRYSGNTIYF. CDR3 in DNA: TGTGCCTGCCGAGGCCGCTACTCTGGAAACACCATATATTTT.

The chain links TRBV18 to TRBJ2-6, with TRBD1 identical over 8 bases. This CDR3 spans 17 amino acids. The germline V gene has CDR1 KGHSH and CDR2 LQKENI. V gave up 3 bases and J gave up 0 bases; unmatched junction bases: 4. CDR3 DNA: TGTGCCAGCTCACCGACAGGGGACCACTCTGGGGCCAACGTCCTGACTTTC. Its protein product is CASSPTGDHSGANVLTF.

This clone occurred a few times. V gene TRBV5-4 combines with J gene TRBJ2-1; 12 nucleotides match TRBD2. With 5 bases clipped from V and 8 bases from J, the junction kept 2 bases outside the gene matches. The CDR3 contains 13 residues. CDR1 SGHNT and CDR2 YYREEE come from the germline V gene (reference sequence). CDR3 DNA: TGTGCCAGCAGGACTAGCGGGAGAGATGAGCAGTTCTTC. Amino acid sequence: CASRTSGRDEQFF.

The chain links TRBV29-1 to TRBJ2-7; D is unresolved. CDR3 length equals 12 residues. Germline V lookup: CDR1 SQVTM, CDR2 ANQGSEA. Trimming removed 4 bases at V and 1 base at J, with 8 bases between. CDR3 sequence: CSVVQESYEQYF. The CDR3 DNA reads as TGCAGCGTTGTTCAGGAGTCCTACGAGCAGTACTTC.

V is TRBV18 and J is TRBJ1-1, with D perhaps TRBD1 (6 bases). Deletions cut 3 bases from V and 4 bases from J, with 15 bases between. Germline V CDR1 and CDR2: KGHSH, LQKENI. CDR3 length equals 15 residues. CDR3 loop: CASSPRGGAATEAFF. CDR3 DNA: TGTGCCAGCTCACCCAGAGGGGGAGCCGCCACTGAAGCTTTCTTT.